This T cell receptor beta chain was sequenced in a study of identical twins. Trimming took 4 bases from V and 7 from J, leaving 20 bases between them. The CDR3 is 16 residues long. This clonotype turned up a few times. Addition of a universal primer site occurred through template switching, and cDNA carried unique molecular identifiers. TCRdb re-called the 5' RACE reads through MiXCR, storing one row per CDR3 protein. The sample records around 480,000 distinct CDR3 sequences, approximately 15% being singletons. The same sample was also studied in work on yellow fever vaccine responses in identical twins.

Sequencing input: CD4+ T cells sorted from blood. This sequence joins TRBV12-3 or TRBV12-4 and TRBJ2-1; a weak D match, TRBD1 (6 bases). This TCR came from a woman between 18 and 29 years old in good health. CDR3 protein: CASSSRGQPSGNEQFF. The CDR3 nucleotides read TGTGCCAGCAGTTCACGAGGACAGCCCTCAGGGAATGAGCAGTTCTTC.